This T cell receptor (beta chain) derives from a study of identical twins. Study conclusions and caveats: The study drew conclusions from cross-sectional statistical analysis, not from following the same donors. Out-of-frame beta chain sequences displayed weaker excess sharing between twins.

The sample holds a few counts of this clonotype. Its antigen is not identified. Unique molecular identifiers were present on cDNA, and template switching added a universal primer site. TCRdb re-called the 5' RACE reads with MiXCR, one entry per CDR3 protein. The sample lists roughly 240,000 distinct CDR3 sequences, about 7% occurring once. Trimming pared 8 bases from V and 5 bases from J, leaving 12 bases between. The CDR3 has 12 residues. Germline V lookup: CDR1 MNHEY, CDR2 SVGAGI. In addition, the sample was reused for a study of yellow fever vaccine responses in identical twins.

V usage is TRBV6-5 and J usage is TRBJ1-2; tentative D call: TRBD1 (5 bases). This receptor was obtained from a woman under 30 in good health. Sequencing input: memory (CD45RO+) T cells sorted from blood. As DNA, the CDR3 is TGTGCCAGCGGGCGGGGGGGTTATGGCTACACCTTC. It specifies CASGRGGYGYTF.